The 32 T cell receptor beta chains below were found in one sample sequenced in a study of human T cells and chemical hapten exposure. Each CDR3 protein gets one entry after TCRdb re-called the RACE reads with MiXCR. The sample shows 57,000 or so distinct CDR3 sequences, roughly 12% of them seen only once. Specified time point: pre-sensitization, week 0. Regarding treatment: therapeutic diphenylcyclopropenone sensitization with weekly scalp DPC. The sequencing used whole blood, collected in connection with sensitization to the hapten diphenylcyclopropenone (DPC). These receptors originate from a middle-aged woman with alopecia areata. Some clones in this sample may be carry-over from other donors' samples.

The chain employs TRBV27 and TRBJ2-3, with TRBD2 as a possible D gene (6 bases). CDR3 length: 16 residues. Germline V gene sequence: CDR1 MNHEY, CDR2 SMNVEV (reference sequence). The germline V and J ends were trimmed by 6 bases and 5 bases, with 21 bases remaining between them. CDR3 residues: CASSRRFGGNVDTQYF. The CDR3 region has the DNA TGTGCCAGCAGCCGGAGGTTCGGGGGTAATGTAGATACGCAGTATTTT.

The table lists this clonotype with many counts. J is TRBJ2-7 and V is TRBV15; TRBD2 aligns across 11 bases. The CDR3 loop spans 17 amino acids. The V segment lost 0 bases and the J segment 2 bases; nucleotides outside the gene matches: 6. Germline assignment: CDR1 LNHNV and CDR2 YYDKDF (reference sequence). DNA for the CDR3: TGTGCCACCAGCAGAGACCCCGAACTAGCGGGGGCCTACGAGCAGTACTTC. It specifies CATSRDPELAGAYEQYF.

This clonotype was counted many times. This sequence joins TRBV7-2 and TRBJ1-2; D is unresolved. Germline CDR1 SGHTA, CDR2 FQGNSA. The length of the CDR3 is 16 residues. Trimming removed 5 bases from V and 3 bases from J, with 19 bases in between. In DNA form, the CDR3 reads TGTGCCAGCAGCCAGCAGGAGGGCTCGGTAGACTATGGCTACACCTTC. It codes for CASSQQEGSVDYGYTF.

This clonotype was recorded a few times. V gene TRBV10-3 combines with J gene TRBJ1-5; D may be TRBD1 (5 bases). The CDR3 is made up of 14 amino acids. Trimming took 3 bases from V and 3 from J, leaving 9 bases between them. Germline V gives CDR1 ENHRY, CDR2 SYGVKD. The DNA of the CDR3 is TGTGCCATCAGTGACAGACAGAACAATCAGCCCCAGCATTTT. It yields the protein CAISDRQNNQPQHF.

This clonotype was counted many times. This chain uses TRBV7-8 with TRBJ2-3; D gene ambiguous. The V and J ends lost 1 base and 6 bases respectively, with 5 bases between them. Germline V gene lookup returns CDR1 SGHVS and CDR2 FQNEAQ. CDR3 size: 12 residues. The CDR3 protein is CASSLGADTQYF. The CDR3 DNA is TGTGCCAGCAGCTTAGGGGCCGATACGCAGTATTTT.

This clonotype appeared many times. This chain connects TRBV9 to TRBJ1-6; D ambiguous. V was cut by 3 bases and J by 5 bases, with 9 bases left in between. The CDR3 totals 14 residues. CDR1 and CDR2 (germline): SGDLS, YYNGEE. The DNA for the CDR3 is TGTGCCAGCAGCGCCGAATGGGATAATTCACCCCTCCACTTT. It encodes CASSAEWDNSPLHF.

This clonotype was seen at least ten times. The chain uses TRBV7-7 and TRBJ2-1; D is unclear. Trimming pared 5 bases from V and 9 bases from J, leaving 23 bases between. CDR1 and CDR2 from the germline V gene are SSHAT and FNYEAQ (reference sequence). This CDR3 has 16 residues. The DNA for the CDR3 is TGTGCCAGCAGCCCCCTCCGAAGCCTAGGTTATAGTGAGCAGTTCTTC. This gives the protein CASSPLRSLGYSEQFF.

Here the CDR3 reads CASSEPGQGGKNIQYF. In DNA form, the CDR3 reads TGCGCCAGCAGTGAACCGGGACAGGGGGGCAAAAACATTCAGTACTTC. The rearrangement joins TRBV10-2 to TRBJ2-4; TRBD1 matches at 11 bases. Trimming took 3 bases from V and 3 from J; bases not matched to a gene: 4. The CDR3 contains 16 residues. Germline CDR1 reads WSHSY; CDR2 reads SAAADI.

The V call is TRBV7-2, the J call TRBJ2-3, with TRBD2 identical over 14 bases. V shed 5 bases, J shed 8 bases, and the junction held 6 bases outside the gene matches. Per germline, CDR1 SGHTA and CDR2 FQGNSA. The CDR3 length is 15 residues. The CDR3 spells CASSTGLAGVATQYF. The CDR3 DNA sequence: TGTGCCAGCAGCACGGGACTAGCGGGGGTCGCTACGCAGTATTTT.

The chain employs TRBV9 and TRBJ2-1; D may be TRBD1 (6 bases). Germline lookup yields CDR1 SGDLS and CDR2 YYNGEE. The CDR3 runs to 18 residues. The V and J ends lost 4 bases and 0 bases respectively, with 20 bases between them. The CDR3 protein is CASSQTRGGGFSYNEQFF. CDR3 sequence (DNA): TGTGCCAGCAGCCAGACGCGTGGGGGCGGTTTCTCCTACAATGAGCAGTTCTTC. Filled out from reference TRBV9 and TRBJ2-1, the complete variable domain reads DSGVTQTPKHLITATGQRVTLRCSPRSGDLSVYWYQQSLDQGLQFLIQYYNGEERAKGNILERFSAQQFPDLHSELNLSSLELGDSALYFCASSQTRGGGFSYNEQFFGPGTRLTVL.

A few counts support this clonotype. This chain links TRBV7-6 with TRBJ2-1; D is undetermined. Germline V gene data show CDR1 as SGHVS and CDR2 as FNYEAQ. V was clipped by 1 base and J by 8 bases, with 9 bases between them. The CDR3 is 13 amino acids. The CDR3 DNA follows: TGTGCCAGCAGCTTAGTTTCGGTGGATGAGCAGTTCTTC. It specifies CASSLVSVDEQFF.

J is TRBJ2-2 and V is TRBV7-9; the D gene is possibly TRBD1 (5 bases). CDR1 is SEHNR, CDR2 FQNEAQ, per germline (reference sequence). This CDR3 comprises 14 residues. Trimming stripped 10 bases from V and 7 bases from J, with 19 bases between. The CDR3 loop is CATPGPQRGGELFF. The DNA of the CDR3 is TGTGCCACCCCAGGACCACAAAGGGGCGGGGAGCTGTTTTTT.

The chain carries TRBV6-4 and TRBJ2-5; 7 bases map to TRBD2. Germline values: CDR1 MRHNA, CDR2 SNTAGT. Losses at the gene ends were 11 bases for V and 5 bases for J; bases not matched to a gene: 11. The CDR3 loop spans 13 amino acids. The CDR3, as DNA: TGTGCCCGCGAATGTGGACTAGGGGAGACCCAGTACTTC. Translation: CARECGLGETQYF.

There are many counts of this clonotype. The rearrangement uses TRBV27 and TRBJ2-3; the D gene is possibly TRBD2 (5 bases). CDR3 length equals 16 residues. Trimming stripped 6 bases from V and 1 base from J, with 17 bases between. Looked up from germline, CDR1 is MNHEY and CDR2 is SMNVEV (reference sequence). CDR3 in amino acids: CASSLCLEEGTDTQYF. DNA of the CDR3: TGTGCCAGCAGCCTTTGCCTGGAGGAGGGCACAGATACGCAGTATTTT.

This clonotype was seen many times. The chain employs TRBV6-5 and TRBJ1-2; D is uncertain. The germline CDR1 and CDR2 sequences are MNHEY and SVGAGI. The CDR3 consists of 13 residues. V lost 6 bases and J 1 base, leaving 9 bases between the germline ends. CDR3 bases: TGTGCCAGCAGGGGTACAGTTAACTATGGCTACACCTTC. As protein: CASRGTVNYGYTF.

The chain is built from TRBV3-1 and TRBJ2-7; no clear D. The V and J ends lost 1 base and 7 bases respectively, with 11 bases between them. This CDR3 contains 13 residues. CDR1 is LGHDT and CDR2 is YNNKEL in the germline V gene (reference sequence). This chain's CDR3 is CASSQGDRGEQYF. CDR3 coding DNA: TGTGCCAGCAGCCAAGGAGACCGAGGTGAGCAGTACTTC.

This clonotype came up a few times. V usage is TRBV7-3 and J usage is TRBJ1-1, with 9 bases fitting TRBD1. The CDR3 is 16 residues long. Germline-derived CDR1 and CDR2 are SGHTA and FQGTGA. After removal of 1 base from V and 5 bases from J, the junction contained 8 bases not matched to a gene. CDR3 sequence: CASSLNSLGTGTEAFF. CDR3 DNA sequence: TGTGCCAGCAGCTTAAACTCCCTGGGGACAGGGACTGAAGCTTTCTTT. Full variable domain (rest looked up from reference TRBV7-3 and TRBJ1-1): GAGVSQTPSNKVTEKGKYVELRCDPISGHTALYWYRQSLGQGPEFLIYFQGTGAADDSGLPNDRFFAVRPEGSVSTLKIQRTERGDSAVYLCASSLNSLGTGTEAFFGQGTRLTVV.

J is TRBJ2-3 and V is TRBV7-8; D is uncertain. CDR3 size: 13 residues. V was cut by 5 bases and J by 6 bases, with 12 bases left in between. From germline, CDR1 is SGHVS and CDR2 FQNEAQ. CDR3 DNA: TGTGCCAGCAGCCCTCAACCCTGGGATACGCAGTATTTT. The encoded protein is CASSPQPWDTQYF.

This clonotype was detected ten times or more. The V gene is TRBV27, the J gene TRBJ2-5; TRBD2 matches at 8 bases. Trimming took 6 bases from V and 5 from J; bases not matched to a gene: 2. This CDR3 comprises 12 residues. In germline, CDR1 is MNHEY, CDR2 SMNVEV (reference sequence). The CDR3 DNA reads TGTGCCAGCAGGACGGGAGGGGAGACCCAGTACTTC. Its protein is CASRTGGETQYF.

This sequence joins TRBV9 and TRBJ2-7, with 7 nucleotides matching TRBD1. Trimming removed 4 bases from V and 4 bases from J; junction bases left unmatched: 8. The CDR3 is made up of 14 amino acids. The V gene's germline CDR1 is SGDLS and CDR2 YYNGEE. The CDR3 DNA reads TGTGCCAGCAGCCCTAGGGGGACAGAGTACGAGCAGTACTTC. This sequence encodes CASSPRGTEYEQYF.

This clonotype was recorded at least ten times. V gene TRBV20-1 combines with J gene TRBJ2-7, with 12 bases fitting TRBD1. The junction had 7 bases not matched to a gene; V was cut back by 5 bases and J by 5 bases. Germline values: CDR1 DFQATT, CDR2 SNEGSKA (reference sequence). The CDR3 spans 14 residues. CDR3 protein: CSAPPGQGANEQYF. For the CDR3, the DNA is TGCAGTGCTCCCCCGGGACAGGGGGCGAACGAGCAGTACTTC.

This clonotype was seen at least ten times. This chain connects TRBV5-1 to TRBJ1-6; 9 nucleotides align to TRBD1. CDR1 is SGHRS and CDR2 is YFSETQ in the germline V gene. This CDR3 spans 15 amino acids. The J segment lost 5 bases and the V segment lost 3 bases, leaving 3 bases of the junction unmatched. The CDR3 spells CASSSRTGDNSPLHF. In DNA form, the CDR3 reads TGCGCCAGCAGCTCGAGGACAGGGGATAATTCACCCCTCCACTTT.

This clonotype was found a few times. This chain links TRBV19 with TRBJ2-7; the match to TRBD1 covers 11 bases. In germline, CDR1 is LNHDA, CDR2 SQIVND (reference sequence). This CDR3 region has 17 residues. Trimming removed 4 bases from V and 4 bases from J; junction bases left unmatched: 12. CDR3 sequence: CASSKGTPDRGHYEQYF. The CDR3 nucleotides read TGTGCCAGTAGTAAGGGGACCCCGGACAGGGGGCATTACGAGCAGTACTTC.

This clonotype was observed a handful of times. The gene calls are TRBV28 and TRBJ1-4; TRBD1 matches at 8 bases. With 2 bases clipped from V and 7 bases from J, the junction kept 12 bases outside the gene matches. This CDR3 region has 17 residues. Germline CDR1 and CDR2: MDHEN and SYDVKM. The CDR3 bases are TGTGCCAGCAGTTTAGGGGGATCCAGGGGGCGCGGTGAAAAACTGTTTTTT. Protein product: CASSLGGSRGRGEKLFF.

This clonotype was detected ten times or more. The rearrangement links TRBV7-9 to TRBJ2-3; 7 bases agree with TRBD2. Per germline, CDR1 SEHNR and CDR2 FQNEAQ (reference sequence). V trimming: 2 bases; J trimming: 1 base; junction bases outside the gene matches: 9. The CDR3 length is 17 residues. The CDR3 region has the DNA TGTGCCAGCAGCTTAACCATAGCGGCGGGGGGCACAGATACGCAGTATTTT. Protein sequence: CASSLTIAAGGTDTQYF.

This clonotype was seen a handful of times. This chain links TRBV6-2 or TRBV6-3 with TRBJ1-2; TRBD1 is a possible D gene (5 bases). The V and J ends lost 10 bases and 7 bases respectively, with 31 bases between them. The germline CDR1 and CDR2 sequences are MNHEY and SVGEGT. The CDR3 covers 17 residues. The CDR3 here is CATYGGSTGMVIIGYTF. CDR3 nucleotide sequence: TGTGCCACCTACGGGGGGAGTACCGGTATGGTGATTATTGGCTACACCTTC.

In the case of this clonotype: Being one base from a much bigger clone, this may be a read error. The chain employs TRBV7-3 and TRBJ2-1; 7 nucleotides align to TRBD2. CDR1 and CDR2 (germline): SGHTA, FQGTGA. The CDR3 is 14 residues long. CDR3 in amino acids: CASSPRRENNEQSF. CDR3 coding DNA: TGTGCCAGCAGCCCTCGGCGGGAGAACAATGAGCAGTCCTTC.

Many counts were recorded for this clonotype. The chain joins TRBV4-1 to TRBJ1-3, with a tentative D call TRBD1 (6 bases). The CDR3 extends over 13 amino acids. The ends were cut back, 4 bases at V and 4 bases at J, with 8 bases in the middle. Germline CDR1 reads MGHRA; CDR2 reads YSYEKL. The chain's CDR3 is CASSRTDGNTIYF. CDR3 sequence (DNA): TGCGCCAGCAGCCGGACAGACGGAAACACCATATATTTT.

At least ten counts were recorded for this clonotype. This chain joins TRBV18 and TRBJ1-4; the D is unclear. Germline V gene sequence: CDR1 KGHSH, CDR2 LQKENI. Trimming removed 6 bases from V and 8 bases from J, with 16 bases in between. This CDR3 is built from 14 residues. The CDR3: CASSGSEREEKLFF. In DNA form, the CDR3 reads TGTGCCAGCTCCGGGTCAGAGAGGGAAGAAAAACTGTTTTTT.

This clonotype was recorded a few times. The genes are TRBV29-1 and TRBJ1-2; no clear D gene. V was cut by 3 bases and J by 8 bases, with 16 bases left in between. The CDR3 consists of 13 residues. Germline loops: CDR1 SQVTM, CDR2 ANQGSEA. In nucleotides, the CDR3 is TGCAGCGTTGAGGGTGGCCAAAGGTACGGCTACACCTTC. This translates into CSVEGGQRYGYTF.

This chain connects TRBV29-1 to TRBJ2-7; the match to TRBD2 covers 7 bases. V lost 5 bases, J lost 4 bases, and 5 bases stayed unmatched. This CDR3 has 12 amino acids. The V gene's germline CDR1 is SQVTM and CDR2 ANQGSEA. The CDR3 coding sequence is TGCAGCGTTCGGGGGGAGGGATACGAGCAGTACTTC. Translated: CSVRGEGYEQYF.

The rearrangement links TRBV21-1 to TRBJ1-2; the DNA was not used to check the table's D call, TRBD1. TRBV21-1 is a known pseudogene. The CDR3 covers 15 residues. CDR3 protein: CASSRRGQTGPRYTF. The CDR3 bases are TGTGCCAGCAGCAGAAGGGGGCAGACGGGACCCCGCTACACCTTC.